The clone carrying this T cell receptor (beta chain) appeared a few times. These data belong to a study of T cells in Graves' hyperthyroidism and ophthalmopathy. Regions amplified from RNA transcripts were the TCR beta CDR3 regions. TCR CDR3 underwent first-round RT-PCR with the HTBI primer set. TCRdb ran MiXCR on the multiplex PCR reads and lists one entry per CDR3 protein. The sample carries more than 600,000 distinct CDR3 sequences, roughly 17% recorded once. This CDR3 has 14 residues. V shed 9 bases, J shed 3 bases, and the junction held 3 bases outside the gene matches. Per germline, CDR1 LNHDA and CDR2 SQIVND (reference sequence).

V is TRBV19 and J is TRBJ2-1, with 12 bases matching TRBD2. This clonotype was obtained from a man aged 18-30 years with Graves' hyperthyroidism. The sample taken for sequencing was blood. The CDR3 sequence: CASGLAGFYNEQFF. As DNA, the CDR3 is TGTGCCAGCGGACTAGCGGGATTCTACAATGAGCAGTTCTTC.